This passage covers 7 T cell receptor beta chains from one sample sequenced in a study of shared clonotypes between healthy human individuals. TCRdb's table, derived via immunoSEQ multiplex PCR, lists solely in-frame clones and lacks some. The sample contains about 1.1 million clones, 78% of which appear only once. The sequenced material came from memory CD4+ T cells from PBMCs. Sample subset: CD45RA-negative fraction. These receptors came from a man aged 18 to 30 in good health. Some clones in this sample may be carry-over from other donors' samples.

This chain connects TRBV28 to TRBJ1-5, with D maybe TRBD1 (5 bases). Germline CDR1 MDHEN, CDR2 SYDVKM. V shed 4 bases and J shed 4 bases, with 14 bases lying between them. The CDR3 has 15 residues. CDR3 residues: CASSSAGQRNQPQHF. Written as DNA, the CDR3 is TGTGCCAGCAGTTCAGCGGGGCAGAGGAATCAGCCCCAGCATTTT.

The gene calls are TRBV2 and TRBJ2-2; 8 bases map to TRBD2. J gave up 5 bases and V 4 bases, and 6 bases lay outside the gene matches. CDR3 length: 15 residues. The germline V gene has CDR1 SNHLY and CDR2 FYNNEI. CDR3 region: CASSAAGGRTGELFF. Written as DNA, the CDR3 is TGTGCCAGCAGTGCGGCGGGAGGCCGAACCGGGGAGCTGTTTTTT.

This chain joins TRBV28 and TRBJ2-7; 7 bases agree with TRBD2. Losses at the gene ends were 8 bases for V and 0 bases for J; bases not matched to a gene: 7. The CDR3 is made up of 14 amino acids. Germline V gene lookup returns CDR1 MDHEN and CDR2 SYDVKM. The CDR3, as DNA: TGTGCCAGCGGGGGGGTGGATCACTCCTACGAGCAGTACTTC. Amino acids: CASGGVDHSYEQYF.

The chain combines TRBV27 with TRBJ2-1; no reliable D call. CDR1 MNHEY and CDR2 SMNVEV come from the germline V gene (reference sequence). CDR3 length: 13 amino acids. Trimming shortened V by 5 bases and J by 6 bases, and 11 bases separated the two germline ends. The CDR3 loop reads CASSPSPLNEQFF. The CDR3 nucleotides are TGTGCCAGCAGTCCCTCCCCCCTCAATGAGCAGTTCTTC.

The V and J genes are TRBV27 and TRBJ1-1; D is perhaps TRBD1 (6 bases). The CDR3 is made up of 15 amino acids. CDR1 MNHEY and CDR2 SMNVEV come from the germline V gene (reference sequence). V was trimmed by 3 bases and J by 5 bases, leaving 16 bases between them. For the CDR3, the DNA is TGTGCCAGCAGTTTGTTGGCCAGGGGTGCAACTGAAGCTTTCTTT. It codes for CASSLLARGATEAFF.

This sequence joins TRBV5-1 and TRBJ2-7; D gene ambiguous. CDR1 is SGHRS and CDR2 is YFSETQ in the germline V gene. V lost 1 base to trimming and J lost 9 bases, with 14 bases between them. The CDR3 sequence is 13 residues long. CDR3 DNA: TGCGCCAGCAGCTTGCACTCATCCCCTGTGCAGTACTTC. Its protein product is CASSLHSSPVQYF.

This clone was counted at least ten times. The chain has TRBV2 and TRBJ1-2; D is unclear. The CDR3 contains 12 residues. V dropped 4 bases and J dropped 2 bases, with 5 bases sitting between them. Germline CDR1 and CDR2: SNHLY and FYNNEI. The CDR3 is CASSVKNYGYTF. The CDR3 coding sequence is TGTGCCAGCAGTGTAAAGAACTATGGCTACACCTTC.